This T cell receptor (beta chain) was found in a study of blood T cell repertoires in COVID-19. Study at large: Material from acute and convalescent COVID-19 was sourced from the United States, Italy and Spain. Sample material is recorded as cDNA or gDNA derived from T cells, B-cell-depleted T cells, or PBMCs.

Original analysis: Reference gene primer amplification gave estimated nucleated cell counts. TCRdb's copy holds only in-frame clones and misses some; the assay was immunoSEQ multiplex PCR. The V and J calls and clone size were taken over from that table, and D and trimming were inferred from the DNA. This sample has 68,000 or so clones, with roughly 89% found just once. CDR3 length: 16 amino acids. Germline assignment: CDR1 SGHRS and CDR2 YFSETQ. Trimming removed 5 bases from V and 4 bases from J; junction bases left unmatched: 14. The sequencing input was peripheral blood. The gene calls are TRBV5-1 and TRBJ2-5; TRBD2 agrees at 7 bases. The receptor's source is a young man with acute or convalescent COVID-19. CDR3 loop: CASRGINGEGGETQYF. In nucleotides, the CDR3 is TGCGCCAGCAGAGGGATTAACGGGGAGGGAGGAGAGACCCAGTACTTC. The variable domain in full, completed from reference TRBV5-1 and TRBJ2-5, reads KAGVTQTPRYLIKTRGQQVTLSCSPISGHRSVSWYQQTPGQGLQFLFEYFSETQRNKGNFPGRFSGRQFSNSRSEMNVSTLELGDSALYLCASRGINGEGGETQYFGPGTRLLVL.